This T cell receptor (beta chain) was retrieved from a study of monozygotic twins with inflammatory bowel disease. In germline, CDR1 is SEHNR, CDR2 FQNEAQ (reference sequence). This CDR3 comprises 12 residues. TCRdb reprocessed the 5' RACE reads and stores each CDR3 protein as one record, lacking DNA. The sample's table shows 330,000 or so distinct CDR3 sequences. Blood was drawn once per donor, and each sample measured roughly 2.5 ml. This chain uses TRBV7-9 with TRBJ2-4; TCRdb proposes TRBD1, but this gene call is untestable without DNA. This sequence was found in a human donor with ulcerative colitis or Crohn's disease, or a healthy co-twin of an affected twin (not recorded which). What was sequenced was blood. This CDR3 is CASGKGVNIQYF.